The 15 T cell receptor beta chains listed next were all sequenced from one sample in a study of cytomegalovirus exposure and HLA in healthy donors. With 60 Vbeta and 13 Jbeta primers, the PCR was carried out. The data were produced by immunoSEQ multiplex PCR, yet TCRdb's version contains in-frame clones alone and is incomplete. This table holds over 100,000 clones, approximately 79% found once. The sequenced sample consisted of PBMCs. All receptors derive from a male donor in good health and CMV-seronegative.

The CDR3 reads CASSIDTELNTEAFF. CDR3 sequence (DNA): TGTGCCAGTAGTATAGATACAGAATTGAACACTGAAGCTTTCTTT. J is TRBJ1-1 and V is TRBV19; D remains ambiguous. Germline CDR1 reads LNHDA; CDR2 reads SQIVND (reference sequence). The CDR3 has 15 residues. V was pared by 0 bases and J by 0 bases, with 8 bases between.

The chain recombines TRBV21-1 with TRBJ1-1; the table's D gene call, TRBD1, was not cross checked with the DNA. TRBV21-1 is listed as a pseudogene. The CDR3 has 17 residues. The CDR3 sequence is CASSTWTGVSPNTEAFF. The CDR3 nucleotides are TGTGCCAGCAGCACCTGGACAGGGGTTAGCCCGAACACTGAAGCTTTCTTT.

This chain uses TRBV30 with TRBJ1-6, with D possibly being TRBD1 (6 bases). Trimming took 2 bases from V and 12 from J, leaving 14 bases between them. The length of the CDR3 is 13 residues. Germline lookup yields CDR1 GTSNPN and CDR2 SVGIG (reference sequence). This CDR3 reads CAWSRGDRRPLHF. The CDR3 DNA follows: TGTGCCTGGAGTAGAGGCGACAGGCGACCCCTCCACTTT.

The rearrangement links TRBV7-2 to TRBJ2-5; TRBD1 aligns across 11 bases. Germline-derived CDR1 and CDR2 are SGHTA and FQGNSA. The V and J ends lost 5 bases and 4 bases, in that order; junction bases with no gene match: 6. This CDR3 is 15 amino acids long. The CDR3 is CASSPWDRGVETQYF. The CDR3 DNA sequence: TGTGCCAGCAGCCCATGGGACAGGGGGGTAGAGACCCAGTACTTC.

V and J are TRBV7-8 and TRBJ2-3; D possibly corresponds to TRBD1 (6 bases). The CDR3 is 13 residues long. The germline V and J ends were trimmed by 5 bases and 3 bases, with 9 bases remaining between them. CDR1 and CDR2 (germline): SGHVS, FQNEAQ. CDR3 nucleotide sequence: TGTGCCAGCAGCCTAGGACAGACAGATACGCAGTATTTT. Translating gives CASSLGQTDTQYF.

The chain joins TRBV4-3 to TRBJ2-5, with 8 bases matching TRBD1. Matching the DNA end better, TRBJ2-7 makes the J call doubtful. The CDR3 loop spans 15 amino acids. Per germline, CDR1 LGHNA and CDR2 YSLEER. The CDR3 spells CASSQDWTGSYEQYF. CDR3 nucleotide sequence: TGCGCCAGCAGCCAAGATTGGACAGGGTCCTACGAGCAGTACTTC.

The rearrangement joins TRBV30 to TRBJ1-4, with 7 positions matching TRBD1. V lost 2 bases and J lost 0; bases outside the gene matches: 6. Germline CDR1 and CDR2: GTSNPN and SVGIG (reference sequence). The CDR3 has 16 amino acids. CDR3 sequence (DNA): TGTGCCTGGAGTCTTTGGGACAGCTCAACTAATGAAAAACTGTTTTTT. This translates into CAWSLWDSSTNEKLFF.

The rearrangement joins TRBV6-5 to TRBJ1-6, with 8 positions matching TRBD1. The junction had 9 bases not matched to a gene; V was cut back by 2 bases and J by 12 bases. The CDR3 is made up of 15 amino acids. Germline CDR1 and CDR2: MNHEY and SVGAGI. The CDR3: CASSYVQGARGPLHF. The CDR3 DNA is TGTGCCAGCAGTTACGTGCAGGGGGCGCGGGGACCCCTCCACTTT.

The CDR3 nucleotides read TGTGCCAGCAGCCAGCCCGGACAGGGGACAATGGATGAGCAGTTCTTC. The encoded protein is CASSQPGQGTMDEQFF. V is TRBV5-4 and J is TRBJ2-1; TRBD1 matches at 9 bases. The germline V gene has CDR1 SGHNT and CDR2 YYREEE (reference sequence). The CDR3 sequence is 16 residues long. With V trimmed by 4 bases and J by 8 bases, 13 bases remained unmatched.

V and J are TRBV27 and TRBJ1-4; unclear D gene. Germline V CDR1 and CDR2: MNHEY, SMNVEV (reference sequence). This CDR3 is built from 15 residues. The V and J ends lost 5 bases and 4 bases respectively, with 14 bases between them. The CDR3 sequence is CASSPVGGFNEKLFF. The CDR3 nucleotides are TGTGCCAGCAGTCCCGTGGGAGGTTTTAATGAAAAACTGTTTTTT.

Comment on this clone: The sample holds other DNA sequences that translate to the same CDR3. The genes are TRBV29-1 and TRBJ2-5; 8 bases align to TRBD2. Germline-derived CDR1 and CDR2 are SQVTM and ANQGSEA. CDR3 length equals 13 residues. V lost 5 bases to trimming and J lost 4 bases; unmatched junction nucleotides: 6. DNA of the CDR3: TGCAGCGTTCGGCGGGGGGCGGGAGAGACCCAGTACTTC. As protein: CSVRRGAGETQYF.

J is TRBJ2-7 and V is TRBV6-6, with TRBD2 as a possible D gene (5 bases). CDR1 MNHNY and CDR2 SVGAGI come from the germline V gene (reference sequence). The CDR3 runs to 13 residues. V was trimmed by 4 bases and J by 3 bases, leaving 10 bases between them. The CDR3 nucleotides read TGTGCCAGCAGTTCCCCGGACTTCTACGAGCAGTACTTC. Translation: CASSSPDFYEQYF.

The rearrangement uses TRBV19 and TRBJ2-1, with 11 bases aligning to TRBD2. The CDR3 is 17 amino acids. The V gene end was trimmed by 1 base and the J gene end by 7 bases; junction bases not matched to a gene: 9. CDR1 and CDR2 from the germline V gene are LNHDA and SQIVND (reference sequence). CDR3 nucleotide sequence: TGTGCCAGTAGTATAGTGGGTAGCGGGGGGGTTAAGAATGAGCAGTTCTTC. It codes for CASSIVGSGGVKNEQFF.

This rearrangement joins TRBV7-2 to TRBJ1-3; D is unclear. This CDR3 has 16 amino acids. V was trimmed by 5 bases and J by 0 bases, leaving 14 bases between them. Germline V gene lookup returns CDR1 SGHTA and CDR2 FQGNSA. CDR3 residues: CASSERSGSSGNTIYF. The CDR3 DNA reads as TGTGCCAGCAGCGAAAGGTCGGGGTCCTCTGGAAACACCATATATTTT.

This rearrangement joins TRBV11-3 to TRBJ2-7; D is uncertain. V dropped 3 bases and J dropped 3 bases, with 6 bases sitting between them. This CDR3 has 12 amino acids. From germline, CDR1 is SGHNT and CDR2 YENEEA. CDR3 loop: CASSFSGYEQYF. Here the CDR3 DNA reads TGTGCCAGCAGCTTCTCGGGCTACGAGCAGTACTTC.